This T cell receptor beta chain was found in a study of shared clonotypes between healthy human individuals. Assay used: immunoSEQ multiplex PCR; TCRdb lists only in-frame clones, some missing. Altogether some 2 million clones are present, 95% being singletons, with the ten largest covering roughly 0.13%. The CDR3 sequence is 14 residues long. The V and J ends lost 3 bases and 2 bases respectively, with 10 bases between them. CDR1 is KGHSH and CDR2 is LQKENI in the germline V gene. This TCR was sampled from a man between 18 and 29 years old in good health. The sample taken for sequencing was naive CD4+ T cells sorted from blood. Subset meaning: CD45RA+ positively selected. The V gene is TRBV18, the J gene TRBJ2-5; possibly TRBD1 for D (6 bases). This CDR3 reads CASSPQGWQETQYF. CDR3 in DNA: TGTGCCAGCTCACCGCAGGGGTGGCAAGAGACCCAGTACTTC. The full variable domain, rest sourced from reference TRBV18 and TRBJ2-5, is NAGVMQNPRHLVRRRGQEARLRCSPMKGHSHVYWYRQLPEEGLKFMVYLQKENIIDESGMPKERFSAEFPKEGPSILRIQQVVRGDSAAYFCASSPQGWQETQYFGPGTRLLVL.